A selection of T cell receptor beta chains follows, all from one sample in a study of graft-versus-host responses after intestinal transplantation. Clones were read by immunoSEQ multiplex PCR, and TCRdb kept only the in-frame ones, dropping some. The sample has 84,000 or so clones; approximately 92% are singletons. The antigens of these receptors remain unknown. Sample: unstimulated CD4+ T cells sorted from spleen or lymph node cells, taken before intestinal transplant. These TCRs come from a human donor who received an intestinal transplant. CDR3s include the opening cysteine and the closing phenylalanine or tryptophan. The order of the fields is D gene, clone size, J gene, V gene, CDR3 protein, CDR3 DNA. The D gene is left open where the match is weak. Not every row has a clone size; where given, it reads once, few, many or a size class.

d_call: NA
clone_size: NA
j_call: TRBJ1-4
v_call: TRBV14
cdr3_aa: CASSHPHGSFSEKLFF
cdr3_nt: TGTGCCAGCAGCCACCCCCACGGATCCTTCAGCGAAAAACTGTTTTTT

d_call: TRBD1
clone_size: NA
j_call: TRBJ2-3
v_call: TRBV4-2
cdr3_aa: CASSPLGQGSWTDTQYF
cdr3_nt: TGTGCCAGCAGCCCCCTAGGACAGGGTAGTTGGACAGATACGCAGTATTTT

d_call: TRBD1
clone_size: NA
j_call: TRBJ1-2
v_call: TRBV28
cdr3_aa: CASRRYRGLGYGYTF
cdr3_nt: TGTGCCAGCAGGAGATACAGGGGGCTGGGCTATGGCTACACCTTC

d_call: TRBD1
clone_size: NA
j_call: TRBJ2-5
v_call: TRBV18
cdr3_aa: CVSSPDRVRIETQYF
cdr3_nt: TGTGTCAGCTCACCAGACAGGGTTCGTATAGAGACCCAGTACTTC

d_call: TRBD2
clone_size: NA
j_call: TRBJ2-2
v_call: TRBV5-4
cdr3_aa: CASSFLIAGAAGELFF
cdr3_nt: TGTGCCAGCAGCTTCCTGATAGCGGGAGCCGCCGGGGAGCTGTTTTTT

d_call: TRBD2
clone_size: NA
j_call: TRBJ2-3
v_call: TRBV7-3
cdr3_aa: CASSPKSGGATDTQYF
cdr3_nt: TGTGCCAGCAGCCCCAAATCGGGAGGAGCCACAGATACGCAGTATTTT

d_call: NA
clone_size: NA
j_call: TRBJ2-3
v_call: TRBV11-2
cdr3_aa: CASSLLTSTDTQYF
cdr3_nt: TGTGCCAGCAGCTTACTTACTAGCACAGATACGCAGTATTTT

d_call: TRBD2
clone_size: NA
j_call: TRBJ2-2
v_call: TRBV5-1
cdr3_aa: CASSLDGRAERGELFF
cdr3_nt: TGCGCCAGCAGCTTGGACGGGAGGGCAGAACGGGGGGAGCTGTTTTTT

d_call: NA
clone_size: NA
j_call: TRBJ2-7
v_call: TRBV19
cdr3_aa: CASSISTGTPSPSSYEQYF
cdr3_nt: TGTGCCAGTAGTATATCCACCGGGACTCCATCCCCCAGCTCCTACGAGCAGTACTTC

d_call: TRBD1
clone_size: NA
j_call: TRBJ1-4
v_call: TRBV7-6
cdr3_aa: CASSPQPTGVFPELFF
cdr3_nt: TGTGCCAGCAGCCCTCAACCGACAGGGGTCTTTCCGGAACTGTTTTTT

d_call: NA
clone_size: NA
j_call: TRBJ1-6
v_call: TRBV9
cdr3_aa: CASSVDHSNSPLHF
cdr3_nt: TGTGCCAGCAGCGTAGATCACAGCAATTCACCCCTCCACTTT

d_call: TRBD2
clone_size: NA
j_call: TRBJ2-1
v_call: TRBV6-5
cdr3_aa: CASRIAGGPYNEQFF
cdr3_nt: TGTGCCAGCAGAATAGCGGGAGGGCCGTACAATGAGCAGTTCTTC

d_call: NA
clone_size: NA
j_call: TRBJ2-3
v_call: TRBV7-8
cdr3_aa: CASSLFAGPRDTQYF
cdr3_nt: TGTGCCAGCAGCTTATTTGCAGGGCCTAGAGATACGCAGTATTTT

d_call: TRBD1
clone_size: NA
j_call: TRBJ1-1
v_call: TRBV19
cdr3_aa: CASSISGTGDFGTEAFF
cdr3_nt: TGTGCCAGTAGTATATCCGGGACAGGGGACTTCGGCACTGAAGCTTTCTTT

d_call: TRBD1
clone_size: NA
j_call: TRBJ1-5
v_call: TRBV5-5
cdr3_aa: CASSLQGARQPQHF
cdr3_nt: TGTGCCAGCAGCTTACAGGGGGCCCGGCAGCCCCAGCATTTT

d_call: NA
clone_size: NA
j_call: TRBJ2-5
v_call: TRBV30
cdr3_aa: CAWSRQVTLQETQYF
cdr3_nt: TGTGCCTGGAGTCGACAGGTGACCCTTCAAGAGACCCAGTACTTC

d_call: NA
clone_size: once
j_call: TRBJ2-5
v_call: TRBV7-7
cdr3_aa: CASSFLGQPQETQYF
cdr3_nt: TGTGCCAGCAGCTTCCTCGGACAGCCCCAAGAGACCCAGTACTTC

d_call: NA
clone_size: NA
j_call: TRBJ1-2
v_call: TRBV6-5
cdr3_aa: CASSRDRTHGYTF
cdr3_nt: TGTGCCAGCAGTCGCGACAGGACCCATGGCTACACCTTC

d_call: TRBD1
clone_size: few
j_call: TRBJ1-2
v_call: TRBV19
cdr3_aa: CASSSSGTGNGYTF
cdr3_nt: TGTGCCAGTAGTTCCTCCGGGACAGGGAATGGCTACACCTTC

d_call: NA
clone_size: NA
j_call: TRBJ2-4
v_call: TRBV19
cdr3_aa: CASSIARNIQYF
cdr3_nt: TGTGCCAGTAGTATAGCCCGGAACATTCAGTACTTC

d_call: NA
clone_size: NA
j_call: TRBJ1-5
v_call: TRBV18
cdr3_aa: CASSPGVNQPQHF
cdr3_nt: TGTGCCAGCTCACCAGGGGTCAATCAGCCCCAGCATTTT

d_call: TRBD2
clone_size: NA
j_call: TRBJ2-2
v_call: TRBV6-1
cdr3_aa: CAGSGTTTGELFF
cdr3_nt: TGTGCCGGAAGCGGGACTACCACCGGGGAGCTGTTTTTT

d_call: TRBD2
clone_size: NA
j_call: TRBJ2-7
v_call: TRBV7-7
cdr3_aa: CASSPGLAGVYEQYF
cdr3_nt: TGTGCCAGCAGCCCCGGACTAGCGGGAGTCTACGAGCAGTACTTC

d_call: TRBD2
clone_size: NA
j_call: TRBJ2-1
v_call: TRBV28
cdr3_aa: CASSRGSLYNEQFF
cdr3_nt: TGTGCCAGCAGTCGCGGGAGTTTGTACAATGAGCAGTTCTTC

d_call: NA
clone_size: once
j_call: TRBJ2-7
v_call: TRBV6-1
cdr3_aa: CASSPSGPLYEQYF
cdr3_nt: TGTGCCAGCAGCCCTTCCGGGCCCCTCTACGAGCAGTACTTC

d_call: TRBD1
clone_size: NA
j_call: TRBJ1-5
v_call: TRBV2
cdr3_aa: CATAPLRQGGGQPQHF
cdr3_nt: TGTGCCACAGCACCCCTTAGACAGGGTGGGGGTCAGCCCCAGCATTTT

d_call: TRBD2
clone_size: NA
j_call: TRBJ2-7
v_call: TRBV7-8
cdr3_aa: CASSLILAGGSYEQYF
cdr3_nt: TGTGCCAGCAGCTTAATACTAGCGGGAGGATCCTACGAGCAGTACTTC